The 27 T cell receptor beta chains below come from one sample, sequenced in a study of beta chain features in type 1 diabetes. All of the isolated RNA was reverse transcribed, so expressed TCRB transcripts were sequenced. Sequenced by immunoSEQ multiplex PCR; TCRdb stores in-frame clones only, minus some. This table holds about 350,000 clones, around 19% found once. Sequenced material: naive CD4+ T cells from blood. These receptors were collected from a woman aged 18-29 years in good health.

J is TRBJ2-7 and V is TRBV18, with D perhaps matching TRBD1 (5 bases). Germline-derived CDR1 and CDR2 are KGHSH and LQKENI. V was cut by 2 bases and J by 2 bases, with 13 bases left in between. This CDR3 spans 15 amino acids. The CDR3 region is CASSPRMTDTYEQYF. The CDR3 nucleotides read TGTGCCAGCTCACCAAGGATGACGGACACCTACGAGCAGTACTTC. Based on the CDR3 plus reference TRBV18 and TRBJ2-7, the full variable domain is NAGVMQNPRHLVRRRGQEARLRCSPMKGHSHVYWYRQLPEEGLKFMVYLQKENIIDESGMPKERFSAEFPKEGPSILRIQQVVRGDSAAYFCASSPRMTDTYEQYFGPGTRLTVT.

This chain joins TRBV2 and TRBJ1-3; no definite D call. The V and J ends lost 7 bases and 0 bases respectively, with 7 bases between them. Germline-derived CDR1 and CDR2 are SNHLY and FYNNEI. CDR3 length: 13 residues. CDR3 sequence reads: CASNSGSGNTIYF. CDR3 nucleotide sequence: TGTGCCAGCAACTCAGGCTCTGGAAACACCATATATTTT.

The chain combines TRBV11-2 with TRBJ1-2, with D possibly being TRBD1 (5 bases). With 4 bases removed from V and 6 bases from J, the gap between germline ends came to 12 bases. This CDR3 has 13 residues. Germline CDR1 is SGHAT and CDR2 is FQNNGV. CDR3 DNA: TGTGCCAGCAGCTCTGAAGGGGCGGATGGCTACACCTTC. This encodes CASSSEGADGYTF.

The chain joins TRBV30 to TRBJ2-3, with D perhaps matching TRBD2 (6 bases). V was shortened by 7 bases and J by 3 bases, with 14 bases between the two germline ends. Germline V gene lookup returns CDR1 GTSNPN and CDR2 SVGIG (reference sequence). The CDR3 runs 13 residues. The CDR3: CASNQLATDTQYF. CDR3 coding DNA: TGTGCCTCCAACCAACTAGCTACAGATACGCAGTATTTT.

This clone was counted only a few times. The chain combines TRBV7-2 with TRBJ2-1, with 8 bases identical to TRBD2. CDR1 and CDR2 (germline): SGHTA, FQGNSA. The CDR3 extends over 16 amino acids. J gave up 3 bases and V 0 bases, and 4 bases lay outside the gene matches. The CDR3 reads CASSLAASGFYNEQFF. The DNA for the CDR3 is TGTGCCAGCAGCTTAGCGGCTAGCGGGTTCTACAATGAGCAGTTCTTC.

Only a few counts were recorded for this clone. This chain links TRBV29-1 with TRBJ2-2; 7 bases fit TRBD2. Per the germline V gene, CDR1 is SQVTM and CDR2 is ANQGSEA. V lost 4 bases to trimming and J lost 7 bases; unmatched junction nucleotides: 3. The CDR3 totals 12 residues. The DNA of the CDR3 is TGCAGCGTTGCTGGGGGGGTCGGGGAGCTGTTTTTT. Translation gives CSVAGGVGELFF.

The rearrangement links TRBV6-5 to TRBJ1-1; 10 bases match TRBD1. V lost 4 bases, J lost 3 bases, and 5 bases stayed unmatched. This CDR3 has 15 residues. CDR1 and CDR2 (germline): MNHEY, SVGAGI. CDR3 coding DNA: TGTGCCAGCAGTTTCACCGGGACAGGGGACACTGAAGCTTTCTTT. Its protein is CASSFTGTGDTEAFF.

This chain joins TRBV30 and TRBJ2-3, with 10 bases fitting TRBD2. The trim removed 1 base at V and 3 bases at J, leaving 7 bases unmatched. Germline CDR1 and CDR2: GTSNPN and SVGIG (reference sequence). The CDR3 length is 16 residues. The CDR3 coding sequence is TGTGCCTGGAGTGCGTTACGAGCGGGAGGGACAGATACGCAGTATTTT. Translated: CAWSALRAGGTDTQYF.

V and J are TRBV4-1 and TRBJ1-2; D is ambiguous. CDR3 size: 14 residues. Germline CDR1 is MGHRA and CDR2 is YSYEKL. Trimming took off 3 bases at V and 4 bases at J, with 12 bases between the two ends. The CDR3 DNA sequence: TGCGCCAGCAGCCACCCCCCAGAGGGCTATGGCTACACCTTC. Its translation: CASSHPPEGYGYTF.

This clone was seen a few times. The V call is TRBV30, the J call TRBJ1-2; the match to TRBD1 covers 11 bases. Germline CDR1 is GTSNPN and CDR2 is SVGIG (reference sequence). The CDR3 extends over 15 amino acids. J was trimmed by 5 bases and V by 5 bases; bases with no gene match: 10. CDR3: CAWRDRGSNNYGYTF. CDR3 bases: TGTGCCTGGCGGGACAGGGGGTCAAATAATTATGGCTACACCTTC.

This clone is a singleton in its sample. The chain joins TRBV4-1 to TRBJ2-3, with TRBD2 identical over 11 bases. The germline V gene has CDR1 MGHRA and CDR2 YSYEKL. With V trimmed by 4 bases and J by 3 bases, 18 bases remained unmatched. This CDR3 has 20 amino acids. CDR3 protein: CASSPHRTSGFSTGTDTQYF. The CDR3 DNA sequence: TGCGCCAGCAGCCCGCATCGGACTAGCGGGTTCAGTACCGGAACAGATACGCAGTATTTT.

The DNA for the CDR3 is TGTGCCAGCAGTCCTTGGACAGGGGGGTCCTACGAGCAGTACTTC. Protein product: CASSPWTGGSYEQYF. J is TRBJ2-7 and V is TRBV28; 10 positions agree with TRBD1. CDR1 is MDHEN, CDR2 SYDVKM, per germline. This CDR3 is built from 15 residues. Germline trimming cut 5 bases from V and 1 base from J; bases unmatched to any gene: 5.

The V gene is TRBV5-1, the J gene TRBJ2-3; the D is unclear. The length of the CDR3 is 15 residues. Germline CDR1 SGHRS, CDR2 YFSETQ. The V gene lost 0 bases and the J gene lost 0 bases, with 8 bases spanning the gap. As DNA, the CDR3 is TGCGCCAGCAGCTTGGCTAGTTCAAGCACAGATACGCAGTATTTT. Amino acid sequence: CASSLASSSTDTQYF.

The chain couples TRBV4-1 to TRBJ1-2; no firm D call. The CDR3 totals 14 residues. The V end lost 1 base, the J end lost 4 bases, and 10 bases lay between the germline ends. In germline, CDR1 is MGHRA, CDR2 YSYEKL. In DNA, the CDR3 is TGCGCCAGCAGCCAAGGCGCGGCTATCTATGGCTACACCTTC. Translating it yields CASSQGAAIYGYTF.

This clone was counted between two and nine times. The rearrangement links TRBV29-1 to TRBJ1-2; D is unclear. The CDR3 length is 13 residues. Germline lookup yields CDR1 SQVTM and CDR2 ANQGSEA. V was clipped by 4 bases and J by 8 bases, with 17 bases between them. CDR3 bases: TGCAGCGTTGTACGGGTACTAAGCGAAGGCTACACCTTC. Protein product: CSVVRVLSEGYTF.

This sequence joins TRBV7-9 and TRBJ2-7; TRBD2 matches at 7 bases. Germline CDR1 SEHNR, CDR2 FQNEAQ (reference sequence). V trimming: 5 bases; J trimming: 5 bases; junction bases outside the gene matches: 3. The CDR3 length is 12 residues. The CDR3, as DNA: TGTGCCAGCAGCACACGGGGGGACGAGCAGTACTTC. This codes for CASSTRGDEQYF.

This clone was detected only a few times. The V gene is TRBV19, the J gene TRBJ1-2, with 7 bases matching TRBD1. CDR1 and CDR2 from the germline V gene are LNHDA and SQIVND (reference sequence). This CDR3 region has 15 residues. With V trimmed by 7 bases and J by 0 bases, 8 bases remained unmatched. This CDR3 is CASTTGTVTNYGYTF. The CDR3 DNA is TGTGCCAGTACCACAGGGACAGTAACTAACTATGGCTACACCTTC.

This clone was observed a few times. The chain has TRBV18 and TRBJ2-5, with TRBD2 matching 10 bases. The length of the CDR3 is 16 residues. Trimming at V came to 1 base and at J to 3 bases, leaving 5 bases not matched to a gene. The germline V gene encodes CDR1 KGHSH and CDR2 LQKENI. CDR3 in DNA: TGTGCCAGCTCACCACTACTGCTAGCGGGGGAAGAGACCCAGTACTTC. Amino acids: CASSPLLLAGEETQYF.

The J gene is TRBJ2-3, the V gene TRBV28; 8 bases are shared with TRBD1. The CDR3 runs 14 residues. Trimming cost V 6 bases and J 5 bases; bases outside gene matches: 7. CDR1 and CDR2 (germline): MDHEN, SYDVKM. In DNA, the CDR3 is TGTGCCAGCAGCGCTCGGACAGGGAGAGATACGCAGTATTTT. Protein: CASSARTGRDTQYF.

The genes are TRBV10-3 and TRBJ2-5; TRBD1 agrees at 8 bases. This CDR3 region has 17 residues. The germline V gene encodes CDR1 ENHRY and CDR2 SYGVKD. J gave up 5 bases and V 2 bases, and 13 bases lay outside the gene matches. The CDR3 protein is CAISEPLGQAKRETQYF. The CDR3 DNA follows: TGTGCCATCAGTGAGCCGTTGGGACAGGCAAAGCGGGAGACCCAGTACTTC.

The gene calls are TRBV11-1 and TRBJ2-1; 13 nucleotides line up with TRBD2. The germline V gene encodes CDR1 SGHAT and CDR2 FQDESV (reference sequence). The junction had 5 bases not matched to a gene; V was cut back by 0 bases and J by 3 bases. The length of the CDR3 is 18 residues. In nucleotides, the CDR3 is TGTGCCAGCAGCTTAGCGCTAACTAGCGGGGGGGTCTACAATGAGCAGTTCTTC. Protein: CASSLALTSGGVYNEQFF.

V gene TRBV6-1 combines with J gene TRBJ2-1; TRBD1 matches at 7 bases. This CDR3 is 14 amino acids long. Germline V gene data show CDR1 as MNHNS and CDR2 as SASEGT. The J segment lost 4 bases and the V segment lost 7 bases, leaving 7 bases of the junction unmatched. The CDR3 loop is CASMPGQTYNEQFF. In DNA form, the CDR3 reads TGTGCCAGCATGCCGGGACAGACTTACAATGAGCAGTTCTTC.

This clone was observed a handful of times. The rearrangement uses TRBV30 and TRBJ1-6; the D gene is possibly TRBD1 (5 bases). CDR3 length equals 15 residues. V lost 3 bases and J lost 0, with 9 bases in between. Germline V gene lookup returns CDR1 GTSNPN and CDR2 SVGIG (reference sequence). CDR3 DNA: TGTGCCTGGAGGTACAGGAGCTCCTATAATTCACCCCTCCACTTT. It codes for CAWRYRSSYNSPLHF. The whole variable domain, remainder taken from reference TRBV30 and TRBJ1-6, is SQTIHQWPATLVQPVGSPLSLECTVEGTSNPNLYWYRQAAGRGLQLLFYSVGIGQISSEVPQNLSASRPQDRQFILSSKKLLLSDSGFYLCAWRYRSSYNSPLHFGNGTRLTVT.

The chain employs TRBV30 and TRBJ2-1; 7 nucleotides align to TRBD1. The CDR3 sequence is 15 residues long. After removal of 5 bases from V and 4 bases from J, the junction contained 11 bases not matched to a gene. CDR1 is GTSNPN and CDR2 is SVGIG in the germline V gene (reference sequence). CDR3 nucleotides: TGTGCCTGGGCCAAGGGACAGAGCCTTTACAATGAGCAGTTCTTC. This codes for CAWAKGQSLYNEQFF.

The chain carries TRBV18 and TRBJ2-7; 7 bases align to TRBD1. The germline CDR1 and CDR2 sequences are KGHSH and LQKENI. The V and J ends lost 3 bases and 7 bases, in that order; junction bases with no gene match: 6. The CDR3 contains 13 residues. The DNA of the CDR3 is TGTGCCAGCTCACCTTCCGACAGGGTGGAGCAGTACTTC. It is translated as CASSPSDRVEQYF.

The count of this clone is one. The chain couples TRBV10-3 to TRBJ2-3, with D perhaps TRBD1 (6 bases). Per germline, CDR1 ENHRY and CDR2 SYGVKD. The CDR3 length is 14 residues. Trimming pared 6 bases from V and 3 bases from J, leaving 13 bases between. The CDR3 spells CAISHRERTDTQYF. CDR3 sequence (DNA): TGTGCCATCAGCCACAGGGAAAGGACAGATACGCAGTATTTT.

This clone was detected a few times. The V and J genes are TRBV5-1 and TRBJ2-3; 8 bases map to TRBD1. CDR1 is SGHRS and CDR2 is YFSETQ in the germline V gene. J gave up 4 bases and V 2 bases, and 9 bases lay outside the gene matches. This CDR3 is built from 16 residues. The DNA for the CDR3 is TGCGCCAGCAGCTTACTGCGGGACAGGACGGCAGATACGCAGTATTTT. Translating gives CASSLLRDRTADTQYF.